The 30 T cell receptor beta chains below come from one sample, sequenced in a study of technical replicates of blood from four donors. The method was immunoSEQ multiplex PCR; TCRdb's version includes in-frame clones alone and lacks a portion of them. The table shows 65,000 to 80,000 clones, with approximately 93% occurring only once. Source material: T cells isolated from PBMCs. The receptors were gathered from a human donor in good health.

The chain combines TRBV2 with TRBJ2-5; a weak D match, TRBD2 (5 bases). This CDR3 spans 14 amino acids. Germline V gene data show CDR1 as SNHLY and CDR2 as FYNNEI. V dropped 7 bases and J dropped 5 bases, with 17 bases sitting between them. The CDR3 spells CASTTAANLETQYF. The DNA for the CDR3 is TGTGCCAGCACCACAGCGGCTAATCTGGAGACCCAGTACTTC. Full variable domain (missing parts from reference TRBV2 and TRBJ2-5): EPEVTQTPSHQVTQMGQEVILRCVPISNHLYFYWYRQILGQKVEFLVSFYNNEISEKSEIFDDQFSVERPDGSNFTLKIRSTKLEDSAMYFCASTTAANLETQYFGPGTRLLVL.

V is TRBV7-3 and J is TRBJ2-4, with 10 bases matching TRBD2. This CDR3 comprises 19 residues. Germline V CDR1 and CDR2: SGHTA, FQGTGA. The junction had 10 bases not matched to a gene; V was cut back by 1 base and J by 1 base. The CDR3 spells CASSLRSSGRLGAKNIQYF. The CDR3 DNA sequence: TGTGCCAGCAGCTTAAGGTCTAGCGGGAGATTGGGGGCCAAAAACATTCAGTACTTC.

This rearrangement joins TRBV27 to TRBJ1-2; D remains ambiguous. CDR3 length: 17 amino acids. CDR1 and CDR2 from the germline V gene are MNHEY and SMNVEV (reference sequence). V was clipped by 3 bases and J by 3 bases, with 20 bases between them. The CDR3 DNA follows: TGTGCCAGCAGTTTGTACCACGCTTCCGGGATCCACTATGGCTACACCTTC. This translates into CASSLYHASGIHYGYTF.

For the CDR3, the DNA is TGTGCCAGCAGTTTAAAACGGGAGTGGGTTGGGACCCAGTACTTC. It is translated as CASSLKREWVGTQYF. The chain joins TRBV27 to TRBJ2-5, with D possibly matching TRBD2 (6 bases). CDR1 and CDR2 from the germline V gene are MNHEY and SMNVEV (reference sequence). The ends were cut back, 2 bases at V and 7 bases at J, with 17 bases in the middle. CDR3 length: 15 residues.

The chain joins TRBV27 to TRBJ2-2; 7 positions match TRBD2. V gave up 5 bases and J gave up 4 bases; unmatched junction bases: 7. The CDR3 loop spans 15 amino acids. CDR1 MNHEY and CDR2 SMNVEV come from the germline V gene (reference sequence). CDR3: CASSPSGTITGELFF. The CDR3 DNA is TGTGCCAGCAGTCCTTCCGGGACTATCACCGGGGAGCTGTTTTTT.

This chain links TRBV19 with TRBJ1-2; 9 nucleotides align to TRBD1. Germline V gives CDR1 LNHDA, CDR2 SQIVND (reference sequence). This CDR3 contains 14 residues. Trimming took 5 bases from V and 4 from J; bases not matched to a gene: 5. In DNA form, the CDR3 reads TGTGCCAGTAGTGCGGGGACAGGGCGCTATGGCTACACCTTC. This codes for CASSAGTGRYGYTF.

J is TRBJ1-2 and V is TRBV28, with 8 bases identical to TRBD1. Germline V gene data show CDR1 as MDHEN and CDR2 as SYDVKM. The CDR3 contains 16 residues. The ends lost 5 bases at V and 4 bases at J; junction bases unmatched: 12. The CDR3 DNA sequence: TGTGCCAGCAGTCCCCCCGGACAGGGAGTATCCTATGGCTACACCTTC. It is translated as CASSPPGQGVSYGYTF.

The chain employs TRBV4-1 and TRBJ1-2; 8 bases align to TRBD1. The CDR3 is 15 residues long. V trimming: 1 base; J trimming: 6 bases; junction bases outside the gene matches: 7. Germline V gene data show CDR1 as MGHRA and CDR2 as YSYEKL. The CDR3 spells CASSQGVTTGDGYTF. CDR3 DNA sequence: TGCGCCAGCAGCCAAGGTGTGACGACAGGGGATGGCTACACCTTC.

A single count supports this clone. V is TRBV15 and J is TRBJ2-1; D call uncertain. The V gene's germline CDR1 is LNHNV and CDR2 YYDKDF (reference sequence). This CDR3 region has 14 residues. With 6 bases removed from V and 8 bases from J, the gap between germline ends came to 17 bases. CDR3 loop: CATSPPGPLDEQFF. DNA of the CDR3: TGTGCCACCAGTCCCCCAGGCCCCCTCGATGAGCAGTTCTTC.

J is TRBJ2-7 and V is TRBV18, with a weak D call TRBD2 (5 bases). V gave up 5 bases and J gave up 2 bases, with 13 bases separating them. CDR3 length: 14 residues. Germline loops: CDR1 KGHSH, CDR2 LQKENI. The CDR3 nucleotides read TGTGCCAGCTCAATAAATCCGGGGACCTACGAGCAGTACTTC. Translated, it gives CASSINPGTYEQYF.

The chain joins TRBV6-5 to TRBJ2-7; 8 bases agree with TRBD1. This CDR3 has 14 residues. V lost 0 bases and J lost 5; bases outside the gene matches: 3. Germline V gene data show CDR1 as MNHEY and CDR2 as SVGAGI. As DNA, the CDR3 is TGTGCCAGCAGTTACTCGACAGGGGCGAACGAGCAGTACTTC. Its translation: CASSYSTGANEQYF.

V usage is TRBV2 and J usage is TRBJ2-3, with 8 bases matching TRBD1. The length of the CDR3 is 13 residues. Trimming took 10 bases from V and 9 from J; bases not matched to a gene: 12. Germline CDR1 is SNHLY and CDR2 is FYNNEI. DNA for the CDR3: TGTGCCACACAGGGGGACGGTGCAGGCACGCAGTATTTT. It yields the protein CATQGDGAGTQYF.

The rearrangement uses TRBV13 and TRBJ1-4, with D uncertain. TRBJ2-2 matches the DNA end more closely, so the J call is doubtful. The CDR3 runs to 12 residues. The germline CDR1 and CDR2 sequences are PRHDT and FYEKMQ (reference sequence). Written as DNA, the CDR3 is TGTGCCAGCAGCCACGAGAATTTGGAGCTGTTTTTT. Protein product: CASSHENLELFF.

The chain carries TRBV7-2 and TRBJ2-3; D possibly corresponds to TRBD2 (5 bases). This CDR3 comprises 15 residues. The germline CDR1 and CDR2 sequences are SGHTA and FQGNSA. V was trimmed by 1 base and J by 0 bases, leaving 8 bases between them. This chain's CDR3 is CASSLVASSTDTQYF. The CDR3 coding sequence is TGTGCCAGCAGCTTAGTAGCGTCGAGCACAGATACGCAGTATTTT.

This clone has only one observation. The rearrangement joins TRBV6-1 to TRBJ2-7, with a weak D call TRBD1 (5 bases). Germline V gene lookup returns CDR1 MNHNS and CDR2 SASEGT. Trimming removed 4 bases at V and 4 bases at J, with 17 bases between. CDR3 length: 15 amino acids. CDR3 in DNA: TGTGCCAGCAGTGCCTCGACATACAGGCTTTACGAGCAGTACTTC. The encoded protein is CASSASTYRLYEQYF.

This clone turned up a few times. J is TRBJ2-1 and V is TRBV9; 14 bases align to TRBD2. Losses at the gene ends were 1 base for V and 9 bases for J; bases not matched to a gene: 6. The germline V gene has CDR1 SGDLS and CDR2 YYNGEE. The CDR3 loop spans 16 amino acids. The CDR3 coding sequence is TGTGCCAGCAGCGTACTAGGGACTAGCGGGAGTAGTGAGCAGTTCTTC. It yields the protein CASSVLGTSGSSEQFF.

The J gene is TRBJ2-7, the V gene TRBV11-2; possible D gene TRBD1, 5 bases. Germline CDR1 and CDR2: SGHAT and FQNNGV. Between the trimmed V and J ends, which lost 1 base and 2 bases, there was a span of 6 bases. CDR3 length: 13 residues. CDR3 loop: CASSLGGPYEQYF. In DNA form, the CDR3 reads TGTGCCAGCAGCTTAGGGGGCCCCTACGAGCAGTACTTC.

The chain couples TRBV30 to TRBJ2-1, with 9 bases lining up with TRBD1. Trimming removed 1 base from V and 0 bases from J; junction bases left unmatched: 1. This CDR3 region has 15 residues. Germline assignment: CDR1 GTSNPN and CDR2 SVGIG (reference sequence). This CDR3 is CAWSGQGGSYNEQFF. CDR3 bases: TGTGCCTGGAGTGGACAGGGGGGCTCCTACAATGAGCAGTTCTTC.

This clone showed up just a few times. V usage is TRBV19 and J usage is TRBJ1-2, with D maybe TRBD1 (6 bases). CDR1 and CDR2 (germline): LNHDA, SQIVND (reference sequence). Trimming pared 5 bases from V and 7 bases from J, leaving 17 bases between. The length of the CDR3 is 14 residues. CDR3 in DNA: TGTGCCAGTAGTTTGCAGACAGGAATTGGTGGCTACACCTTC. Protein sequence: CASSLQTGIGGYTF.

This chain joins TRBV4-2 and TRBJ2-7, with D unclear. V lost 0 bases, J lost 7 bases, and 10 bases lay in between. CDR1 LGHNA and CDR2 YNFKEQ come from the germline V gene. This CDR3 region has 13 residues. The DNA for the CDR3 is TGTGCCAGCAGCCAAGAGGGCCCCCGGGAGCAGTACTTC. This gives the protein CASSQEGPREQYF.

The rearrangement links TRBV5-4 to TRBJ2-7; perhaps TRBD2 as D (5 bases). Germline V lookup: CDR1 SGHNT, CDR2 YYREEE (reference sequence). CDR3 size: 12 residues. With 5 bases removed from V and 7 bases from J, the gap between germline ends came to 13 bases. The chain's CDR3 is CASSHDYDEQYF. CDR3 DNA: TGTGCCAGCAGTCACGACTATGATGAGCAGTACTTC.

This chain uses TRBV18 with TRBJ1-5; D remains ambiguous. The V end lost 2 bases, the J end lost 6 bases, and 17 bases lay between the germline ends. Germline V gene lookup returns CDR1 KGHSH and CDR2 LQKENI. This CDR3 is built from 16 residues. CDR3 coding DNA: TGTGCCAGCTCACCATTTGAGGCGTCGAGAATTCAGCCCCAGCATTTT. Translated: CASSPFEASRIQPQHF.

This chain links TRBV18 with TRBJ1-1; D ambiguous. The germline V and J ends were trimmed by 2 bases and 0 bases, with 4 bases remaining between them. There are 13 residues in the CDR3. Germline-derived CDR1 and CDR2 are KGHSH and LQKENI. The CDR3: CASSPDMNTEAFF. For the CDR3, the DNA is TGTGCCAGCTCACCAGACATGAACACTGAAGCTTTCTTT.

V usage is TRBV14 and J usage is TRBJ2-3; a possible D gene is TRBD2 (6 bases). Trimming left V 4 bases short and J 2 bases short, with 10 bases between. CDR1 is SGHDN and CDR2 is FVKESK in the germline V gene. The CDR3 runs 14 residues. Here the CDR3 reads CASSPGLPTDTQYF. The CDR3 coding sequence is TGTGCCAGCAGCCCGGGACTTCCCACAGATACGCAGTATTTT.

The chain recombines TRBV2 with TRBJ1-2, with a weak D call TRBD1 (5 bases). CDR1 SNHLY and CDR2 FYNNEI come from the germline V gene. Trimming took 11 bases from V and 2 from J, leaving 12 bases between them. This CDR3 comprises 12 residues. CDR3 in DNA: TGTGCCGGCCCTGGGGGGAACTATGGCTACACCTTC. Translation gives CAGPGGNYGYTF.

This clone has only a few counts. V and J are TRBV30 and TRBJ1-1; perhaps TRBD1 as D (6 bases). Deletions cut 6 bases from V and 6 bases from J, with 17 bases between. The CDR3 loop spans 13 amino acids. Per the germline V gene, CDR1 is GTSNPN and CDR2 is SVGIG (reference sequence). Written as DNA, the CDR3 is TGTGCCTGCATCCATGGGGGGGGGCCTGAAGCTTTCTTT. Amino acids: CACIHGGGPEAFF.

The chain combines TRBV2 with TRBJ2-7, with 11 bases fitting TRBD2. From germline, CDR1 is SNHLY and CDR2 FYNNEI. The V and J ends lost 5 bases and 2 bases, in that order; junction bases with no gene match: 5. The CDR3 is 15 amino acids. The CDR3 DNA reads TGTGCCAGCAGTCCACTAGCGGGAGCGGCCTACGAGCAGTACTTC. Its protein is CASSPLAGAAYEQYF.

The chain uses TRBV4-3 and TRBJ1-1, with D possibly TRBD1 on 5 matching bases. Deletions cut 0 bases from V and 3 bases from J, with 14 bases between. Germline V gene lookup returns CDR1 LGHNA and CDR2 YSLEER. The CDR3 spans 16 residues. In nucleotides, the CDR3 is TGCGCCAGCAGCCAAGATACAGGCAGGGCGGACACTGAAGCTTTCTTT. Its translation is CASSQDTGRADTEAFF.

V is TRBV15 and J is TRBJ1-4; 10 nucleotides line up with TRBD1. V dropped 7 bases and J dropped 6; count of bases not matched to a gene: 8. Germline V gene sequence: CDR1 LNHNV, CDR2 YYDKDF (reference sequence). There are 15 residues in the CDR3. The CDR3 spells CATKTSGTGDEKLFF. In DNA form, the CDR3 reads TGTGCCACCAAAACCTCCGGGACAGGGGATGAAAAACTGTTTTTT.

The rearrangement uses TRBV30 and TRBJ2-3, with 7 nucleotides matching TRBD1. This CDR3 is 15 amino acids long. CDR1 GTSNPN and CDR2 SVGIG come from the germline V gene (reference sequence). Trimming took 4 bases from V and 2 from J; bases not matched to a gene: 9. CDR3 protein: CAWTYRGLITDTQYF. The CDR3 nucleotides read TGTGCCTGGACCTACAGGGGTCTTATCACAGATACGCAGTATTTT.